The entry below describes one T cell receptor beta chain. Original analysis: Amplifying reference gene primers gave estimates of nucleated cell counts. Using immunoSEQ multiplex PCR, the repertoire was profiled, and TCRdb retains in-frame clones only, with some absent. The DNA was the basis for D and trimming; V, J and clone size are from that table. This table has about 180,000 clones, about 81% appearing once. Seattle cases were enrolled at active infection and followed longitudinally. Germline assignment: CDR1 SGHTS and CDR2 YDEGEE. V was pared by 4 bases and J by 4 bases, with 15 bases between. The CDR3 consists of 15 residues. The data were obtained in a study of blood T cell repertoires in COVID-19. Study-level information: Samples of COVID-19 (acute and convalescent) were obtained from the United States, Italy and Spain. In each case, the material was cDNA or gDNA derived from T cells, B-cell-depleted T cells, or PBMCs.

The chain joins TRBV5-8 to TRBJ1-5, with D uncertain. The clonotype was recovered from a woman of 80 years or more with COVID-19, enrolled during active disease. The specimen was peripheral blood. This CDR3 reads CASSPGRLGNQPQHF. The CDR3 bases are TGTGCCAGCAGCCCGGGGAGACTAGGAAATCAGCCCCAGCATTTT.